Included here is one T cell receptor (beta chain) sequence, with context. Its antigen is still unknown. This entry comes from a study of T-cell memory formation after mild COVID-19. Study results and caveats: Contracting CD4+ clones sat mainly in CM and EM; CD8+ in EMRA.

V was pared by 3 bases and J by 2 bases, with 12 bases between. CDR3 length: 15 amino acids. Germline assignment: CDR1 LNHDA and CDR2 SQIVND (reference sequence). Constant-segment primers were used for 5'RACE, and the resulting TCR alpha and TCR beta cDNA libraries carried sample barcodes and UMIs. MiXCR, run by TCRdb on the 5' RACE reads, gives a single entry per CDR3 protein. The data contain around 440,000 distinct CDR3 sequences, about 20% of them seen just once; the ten biggest clones take up roughly an eighth. The sequencing sample was made of PBMCs or a T cell subset sorted from them (not recorded which). This TCR was sampled from an adult woman who had mild COVID-19 (a few samples of this study predate the infection). Cell type and time point are not known. J is TRBJ2-3 and V is TRBV19, with a possible D match to TRBD2 (6 bases). CDR3 loop: CASSMVGGNTDTQYF. CDR3 bases: TGTGCCAGTAGTATGGTTGGCGGGAACACAGATACGCAGTATTTT.